Shown below are 11 T cell receptor beta chains from a single sample sequenced in a study of CD8 T cells in Susac syndrome. Random hexamers were used to reverse transcribe the RNA input (about 0.45 to 1 ug). TCRdb reprocessed the immunoSEQ multiplex PCR reads with MiXCR, giving one entry per CDR3 protein. The sample holds 200,000 to 250,000 distinct CDR3 sequences, about 94% seen once. Sequencing was done on a sample of CD4+ T cells from PBMCs. The receptors were sampled from a human donor with Susac syndrome.

J is TRBJ2-5 and V is TRBV6-2 or TRBV6-3; D gene unclear. V was shortened by 6 bases and J by 1 base, with 9 bases between the two germline ends. The CDR3 covers 13 residues. Germline V lookup: CDR1 MNHEY, CDR2 SVGEGT. This CDR3 reads CASSPTVQETQYF. CDR3 DNA: TGTGCCAGCAGCCCGACGGTCCAAGAGACCCAGTACTTC.

The chain is built from TRBV20-1 and TRBJ2-5; D is possibly TRBD1 (6 bases). Germline loops: CDR1 DFQATT, CDR2 SNEGSKA (reference sequence). The CDR3 totals 14 residues. V shed 5 bases and J shed 1 base, with 14 bases lying between them. The CDR3 reads CSALRTGRQETQYF. The CDR3 nucleotides read TGCAGTGCTTTACGAACAGGGCGCCAAGAGACCCAGTACTTC.

The chain links TRBV11-3 to TRBJ2-7, with 8 bases aligning to TRBD1. The V gene end was trimmed by 1 base and the J gene end by 0 bases; junction bases not matched to a gene: 2. CDR3 size: 15 residues. Germline V CDR1 and CDR2: SGHNT, YENEEA. Here the CDR3 reads CASSLGQGASYEQYF. CDR3 in DNA: TGTGCCAGCAGCTTAGGCCAGGGGGCCTCCTACGAGCAGTACTTC.

This clonotype was seen once. The chain couples TRBV3-1 to TRBJ1-1; D unresolved. This CDR3 comprises 13 residues. Germline CDR1 is LGHDT and CDR2 is YNNKEL (reference sequence). V shed 4 bases and J shed 1 base, with 7 bases lying between them. CDR3 sequence: CASSPAWNTEAFF. The CDR3 DNA is TGTGCCAGCAGCCCTGCCTGGAACACTGAAGCTTTCTTT.

The rearrangement links TRBV20-1 to TRBJ2-6, with D unclear. CDR1 is DFQATT, CDR2 SNEGSKA, per germline (reference sequence). Trimming took off 0 bases at V and 0 bases at J, with 12 bases between the two ends. This CDR3 is built from 17 residues. CDR3 nucleotides: TGCAGTGCTAGAGATTTTAGTTGGGGCTCTGGGGCCAACGTCCTGACTTTC. Translated, it gives CSARDFSWGSGANVLTF.

The gene calls are TRBV6-1 and TRBJ2-6; TRBD1 matches at 9 bases. The CDR3 totals 18 residues. Germline CDR1 MNHNS, CDR2 SASEGT. With V trimmed by 5 bases and J by 0 bases, 8 bases remained unmatched. The CDR3 is CASSIGTGWGSGANVLTF. Here the CDR3 DNA reads TGTGCCAGCAGTATCGGGACAGGGTGGGGCTCTGGGGCCAACGTCCTGACTTTC.

There are a few counts of this clonotype. The chain combines TRBV4-2 with TRBJ2-7; TRBD2 might be the D (5 bases). CDR1 and CDR2 (germline): LGHNA, YNFKEQ. Trimming shortened V by 3 bases and J by 1 base, and 16 bases separated the two germline ends. The CDR3 spans 16 residues. The CDR3, as DNA: TGTGCCAGCAGCCAGGGAGAGGGTCGGGATTCCTACGAGCAGTACTTC. Its protein is CASSQGEGRDSYEQYF.

This clonotype was counted a single time. V is TRBV6-5 and J is TRBJ2-3; D uncertain. V lost 6 bases and J 1 base, leaving 11 bases between the germline ends. The CDR3 runs 14 residues. CDR1 and CDR2 (germline): MNHEY, SVGAGI. For the CDR3, the DNA is TGTGCCAGCAGGGGCGTATATGGCACAGATACGCAGTATTTT. Translating it yields CASRGVYGTDTQYF.

The gene calls are TRBV18 and TRBJ2-3; 7 bases match TRBD1. Trimming removed 5 bases from V and 5 bases from J; junction bases left unmatched: 10. The CDR3 has 15 residues. Germline loops: CDR1 KGHSH, CDR2 LQKENI. CDR3 residues: CASSSGGAEGDTQYF. The CDR3 nucleotides read TGTGCCAGCTCATCAGGGGGTGCCGAGGGAGATACGCAGTATTTT. The variable domain in full, completed from reference TRBV18 and TRBJ2-3, reads NAGVMQNPRHLVRRRGQEARLRCSPMKGHSHVYWYRQLPEEGLKFMVYLQKENIIDESGMPKERFSAEFPKEGPSILRIQQVVRGDSAAYFCASSSGGAEGDTQYFGPGTRLTVL.

DNA of the CDR3: TGTGCCAGCAGCGTAGAAGGGTATAGCAATCAGCCCCAGCATTTT. Translating it yields CASSVEGYSNQPQHF. The chain joins TRBV9 to TRBJ1-5; no clear D. Germline V CDR1 and CDR2: SGDLS, YYNGEE. V lost 0 bases and J 0 bases, leaving 7 bases between the germline ends. There are 15 residues in the CDR3.

The chain has TRBV7-2 and TRBJ1-6, with D unresolved. Trimming cost V 1 base and J 8 bases, with 6 bases left between them. Per the germline V gene, CDR1 is SGHTA and CDR2 is FQGNSA. The CDR3 contains 13 residues. The CDR3 loop is CASSLERDSPLHF. DNA for the CDR3: TGTGCCAGCAGCTTAGAACGGGATTCACCCCTCCACTTT.